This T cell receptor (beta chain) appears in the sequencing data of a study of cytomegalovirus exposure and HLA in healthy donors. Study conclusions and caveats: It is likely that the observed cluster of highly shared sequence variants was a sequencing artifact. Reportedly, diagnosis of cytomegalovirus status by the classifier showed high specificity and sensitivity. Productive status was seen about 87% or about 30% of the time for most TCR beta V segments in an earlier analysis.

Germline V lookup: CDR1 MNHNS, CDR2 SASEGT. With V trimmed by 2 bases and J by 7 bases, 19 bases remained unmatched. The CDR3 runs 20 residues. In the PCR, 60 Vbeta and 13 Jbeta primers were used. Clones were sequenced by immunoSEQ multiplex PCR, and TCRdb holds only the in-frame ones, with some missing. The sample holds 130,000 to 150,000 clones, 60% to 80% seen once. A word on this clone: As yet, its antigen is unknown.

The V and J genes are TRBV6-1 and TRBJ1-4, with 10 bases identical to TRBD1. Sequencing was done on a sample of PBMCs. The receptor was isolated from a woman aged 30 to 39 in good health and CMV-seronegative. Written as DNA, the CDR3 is TGTGCCAGCAGTGAACTCCCCGGGACAGGGGCCTTGCAACTAGGTGAAAAACTGTTTTTT. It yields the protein CASSELPGTGALQLGEKLFF.